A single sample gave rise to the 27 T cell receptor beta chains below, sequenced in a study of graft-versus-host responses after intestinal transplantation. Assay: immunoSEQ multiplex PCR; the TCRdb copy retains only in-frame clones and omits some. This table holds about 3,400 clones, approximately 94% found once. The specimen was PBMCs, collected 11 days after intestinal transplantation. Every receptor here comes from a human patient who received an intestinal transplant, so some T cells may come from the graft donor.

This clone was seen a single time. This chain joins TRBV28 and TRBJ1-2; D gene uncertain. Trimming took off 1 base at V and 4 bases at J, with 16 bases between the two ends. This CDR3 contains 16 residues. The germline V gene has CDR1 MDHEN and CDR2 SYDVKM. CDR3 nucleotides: TGTGCCAGCAGTTTATTTCCAGGCGTATCGAGCTATGGCTACACCTTC. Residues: CASSLFPGVSSYGYTF.

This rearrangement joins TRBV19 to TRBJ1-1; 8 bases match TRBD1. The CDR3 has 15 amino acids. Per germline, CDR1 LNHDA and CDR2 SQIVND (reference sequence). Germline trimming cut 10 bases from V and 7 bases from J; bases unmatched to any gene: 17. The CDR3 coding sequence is TGTGCCACCGGCCCCAGGGGGCGATTACTACTTGAAGCTTTCTTT. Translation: CATGPRGRLLLEAFF.

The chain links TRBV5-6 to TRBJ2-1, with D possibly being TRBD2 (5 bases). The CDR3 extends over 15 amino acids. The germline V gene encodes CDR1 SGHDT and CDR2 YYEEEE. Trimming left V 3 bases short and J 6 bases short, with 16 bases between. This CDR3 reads CASSSERGSGNEQFF. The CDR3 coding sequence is TGTGCCAGCAGCTCGGAACGGGGTTCTGGCAATGAGCAGTTCTTC.

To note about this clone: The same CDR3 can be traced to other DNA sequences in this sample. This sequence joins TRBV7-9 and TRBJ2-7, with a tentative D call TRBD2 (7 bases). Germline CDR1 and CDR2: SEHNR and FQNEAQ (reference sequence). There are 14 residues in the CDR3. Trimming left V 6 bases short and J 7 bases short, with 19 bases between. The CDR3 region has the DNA TGTGCCAGCAGGGGTGGGGGGGGGCCGGGAGAGCAGTACTTC. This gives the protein CASRGGGGPGEQYF.

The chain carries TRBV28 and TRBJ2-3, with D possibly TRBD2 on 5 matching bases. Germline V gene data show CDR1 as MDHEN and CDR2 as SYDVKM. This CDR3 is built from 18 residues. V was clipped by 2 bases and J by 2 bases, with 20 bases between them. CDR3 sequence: CASSLPPVGDWVTDTQYF. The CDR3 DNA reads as TGTGCCAGCAGTTTACCTCCAGTCGGGGATTGGGTCACAGATACGCAGTATTTT.

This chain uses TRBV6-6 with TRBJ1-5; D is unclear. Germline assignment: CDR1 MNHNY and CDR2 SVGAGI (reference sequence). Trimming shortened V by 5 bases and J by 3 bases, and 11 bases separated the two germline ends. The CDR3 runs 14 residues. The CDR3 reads CASSQRRDNQPQHF. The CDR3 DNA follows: TGTGCCAGCAGTCAAAGACGGGACAATCAGCCCCAGCATTTT.

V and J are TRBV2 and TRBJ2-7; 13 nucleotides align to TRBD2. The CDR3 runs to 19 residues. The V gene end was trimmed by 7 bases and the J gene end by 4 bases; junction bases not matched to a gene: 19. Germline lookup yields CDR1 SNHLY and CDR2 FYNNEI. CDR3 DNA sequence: TGTGCCAGCAACGATACCGGACTAGCGGGAGTAGTTCTTTCTTACGAGCAGTACTTC. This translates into CASNDTGLAGVVLSYEQYF.

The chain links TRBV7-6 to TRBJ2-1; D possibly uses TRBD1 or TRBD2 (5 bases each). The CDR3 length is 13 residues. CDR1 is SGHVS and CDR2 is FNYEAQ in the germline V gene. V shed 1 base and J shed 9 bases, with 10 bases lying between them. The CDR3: CASSLGGWSEQFF. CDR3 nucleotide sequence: TGTGCCAGCAGCTTAGGGGGGTGGAGTGAGCAGTTCTTC.

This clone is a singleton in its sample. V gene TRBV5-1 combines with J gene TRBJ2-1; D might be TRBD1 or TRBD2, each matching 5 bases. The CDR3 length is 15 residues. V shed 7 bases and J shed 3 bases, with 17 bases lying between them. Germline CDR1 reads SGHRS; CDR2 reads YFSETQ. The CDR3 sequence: CASFDPGRNYNEQFF. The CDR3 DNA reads TGCGCCAGCTTCGATCCGGGACGGAACTACAATGAGCAGTTCTTC.

This CDR3 reads CALGGLYNEQFF. The CDR3 DNA reads as TGTGCCCTGGGAGGGCTTTACAATGAGCAGTTCTTC. The chain couples TRBV9 to TRBJ2-1; 7 bases line up with TRBD2. The germline CDR1 and CDR2 sequences are SGDLS and YYNGEE. Germline trimming cut 10 bases from V and 4 bases from J; bases unmatched to any gene: 5. The CDR3 has 12 residues.

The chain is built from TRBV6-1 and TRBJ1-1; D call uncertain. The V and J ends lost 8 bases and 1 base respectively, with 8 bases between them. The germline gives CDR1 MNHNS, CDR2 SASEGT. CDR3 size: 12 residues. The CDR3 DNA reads TGTGCCAGCCTACTAGAGAACACTGAAGCTTTCTTT. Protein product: CASLLENTEAFF.

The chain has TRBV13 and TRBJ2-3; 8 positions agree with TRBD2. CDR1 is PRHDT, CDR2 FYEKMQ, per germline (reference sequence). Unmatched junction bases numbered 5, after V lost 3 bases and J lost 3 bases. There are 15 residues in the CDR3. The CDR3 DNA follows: TGTGCCAGCAGCTTTAGCGGGATAGGGACAGATACGCAGTATTTT. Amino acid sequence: CASSFSGIGTDTQYF.

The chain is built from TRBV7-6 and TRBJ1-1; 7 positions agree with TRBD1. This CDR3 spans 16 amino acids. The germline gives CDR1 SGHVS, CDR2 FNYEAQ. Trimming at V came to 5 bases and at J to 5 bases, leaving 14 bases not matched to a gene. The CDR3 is CASSRSPYRGGTEAFF. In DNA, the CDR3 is TGTGCCAGCAGCCGATCCCCCTACAGGGGCGGGACTGAAGCTTTCTTT.

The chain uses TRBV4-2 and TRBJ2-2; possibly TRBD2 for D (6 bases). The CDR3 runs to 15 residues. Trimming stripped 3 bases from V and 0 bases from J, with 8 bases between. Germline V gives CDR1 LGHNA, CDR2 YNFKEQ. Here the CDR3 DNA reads TGTGCCAGCAGCCACGGGACTTCGAACACCGGGGAGCTGTTTTTT. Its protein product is CASSHGTSNTGELFF.

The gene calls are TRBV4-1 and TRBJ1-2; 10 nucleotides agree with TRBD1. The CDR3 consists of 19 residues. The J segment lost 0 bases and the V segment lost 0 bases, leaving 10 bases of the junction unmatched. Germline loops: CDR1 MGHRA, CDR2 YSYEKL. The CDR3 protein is CASSQDGRDRGLPNYGYTF. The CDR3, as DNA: TGCGCCAGCAGCCAAGATGGTAGGGACAGGGGTCTACCTAACTATGGCTACACCTTC.

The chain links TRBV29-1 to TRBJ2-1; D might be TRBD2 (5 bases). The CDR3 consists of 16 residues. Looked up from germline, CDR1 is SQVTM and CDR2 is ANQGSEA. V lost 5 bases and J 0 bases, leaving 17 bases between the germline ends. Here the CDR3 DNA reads TGCAGCGTTTCCACACTTCTGGGGAGCTCCTACAATGAGCAGTTCTTC. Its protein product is CSVSTLLGSSYNEQFF.

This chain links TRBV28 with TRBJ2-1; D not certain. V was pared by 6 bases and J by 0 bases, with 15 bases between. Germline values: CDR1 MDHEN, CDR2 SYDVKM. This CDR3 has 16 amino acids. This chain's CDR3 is CASSFIYQSSYNEQFF. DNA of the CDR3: TGTGCCAGCAGCTTCATTTACCAGAGCTCCTACAATGAGCAGTTCTTC.

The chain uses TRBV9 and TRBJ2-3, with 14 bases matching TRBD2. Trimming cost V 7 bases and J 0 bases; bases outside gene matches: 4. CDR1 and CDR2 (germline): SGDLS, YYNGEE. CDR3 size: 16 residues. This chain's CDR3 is CASGLAGGFSTDTQYF. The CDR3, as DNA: TGTGCCAGCGGACTAGCGGGAGGATTTAGCACAGATACGCAGTATTTT.

CDR3 nucleotide sequence: TGTGCCAGCAGCTCAACAGGGGGCGGAAACACCATATATTTT. Translating it yields CASSSTGGGNTIYF. The V call is TRBV7-8, the J call TRBJ1-3, with 9 bases aligning to TRBD1. CDR3 length: 14 residues. Trimming at V came to 4 bases and at J to 4 bases, leaving 2 bases not matched to a gene. Germline V gene data show CDR1 as SGHVS and CDR2 as FQNEAQ.

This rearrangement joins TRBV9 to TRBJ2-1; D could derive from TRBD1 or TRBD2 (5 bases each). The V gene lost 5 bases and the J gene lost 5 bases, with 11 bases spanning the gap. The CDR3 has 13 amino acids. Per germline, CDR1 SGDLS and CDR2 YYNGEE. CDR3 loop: CASRGTSDNEQFF. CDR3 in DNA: TGTGCCAGCAGAGGGACCTCTGACAATGAGCAGTTCTTC.

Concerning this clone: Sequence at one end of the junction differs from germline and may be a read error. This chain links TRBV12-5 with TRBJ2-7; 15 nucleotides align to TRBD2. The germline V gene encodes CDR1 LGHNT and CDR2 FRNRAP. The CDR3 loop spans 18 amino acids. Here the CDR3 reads CASGLGLAGGPPFYEQYF. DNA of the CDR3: TGTGCTAGTGGCTTGGGACTAGCGGGAGGACCGCCTTTCTACGAGCAGTACTTC.

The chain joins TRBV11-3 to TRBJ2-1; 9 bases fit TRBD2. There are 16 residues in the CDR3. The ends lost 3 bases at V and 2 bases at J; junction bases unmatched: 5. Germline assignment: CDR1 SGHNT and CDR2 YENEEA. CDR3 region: CASSFSGRPPYNEQFF. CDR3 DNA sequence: TGTGCCAGCAGCTTCAGCGGGAGGCCCCCCTACAATGAGCAGTTCTTC.

CDR3 sequence reads: CASSSTGFPEAFF. The CDR3 nucleotides read TGTGCCAGCAGCTCGACAGGCTTCCCTGAAGCTTTCTTT. The chain couples TRBV7-8 to TRBJ1-1; D might be TRBD1 (6 bases). Germline CDR1 is SGHVS and CDR2 is FQNEAQ. Trimming took off 4 bases at V and 6 bases at J, with 12 bases between the two ends. The CDR3 totals 13 residues.

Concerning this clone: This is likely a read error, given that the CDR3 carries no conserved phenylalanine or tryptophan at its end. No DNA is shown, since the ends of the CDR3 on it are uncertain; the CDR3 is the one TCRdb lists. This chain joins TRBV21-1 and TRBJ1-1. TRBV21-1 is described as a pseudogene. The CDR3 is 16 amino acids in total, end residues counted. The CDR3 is CASRTLVATLRTEAFS.

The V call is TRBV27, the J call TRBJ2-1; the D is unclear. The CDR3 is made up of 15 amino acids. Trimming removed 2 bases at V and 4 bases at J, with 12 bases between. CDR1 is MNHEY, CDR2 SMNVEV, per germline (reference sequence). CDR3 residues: CASSLRRRHYNEQFF. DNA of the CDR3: TGTGCCAGCAGTTTACGCAGGCGGCATTACAATGAGCAGTTCTTC.

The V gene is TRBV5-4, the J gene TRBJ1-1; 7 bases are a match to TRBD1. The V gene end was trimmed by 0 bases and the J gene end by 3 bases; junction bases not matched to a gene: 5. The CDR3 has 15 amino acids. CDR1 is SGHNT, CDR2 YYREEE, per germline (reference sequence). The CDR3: CASSLEDRVDTEAFF. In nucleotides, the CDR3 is TGTGCCAGCAGCTTGGAAGACAGGGTGGACACTGAAGCTTTCTTT.

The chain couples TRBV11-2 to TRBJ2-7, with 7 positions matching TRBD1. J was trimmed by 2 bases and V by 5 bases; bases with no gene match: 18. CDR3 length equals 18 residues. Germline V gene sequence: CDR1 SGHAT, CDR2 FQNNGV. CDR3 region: CASSLHGTGTAIPYEQYF. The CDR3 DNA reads TGTGCCAGCAGCCTTCACGGAACCGGGACAGCAATTCCCTACGAGCAGTACTTC.